Listed here are 7 T cell receptor beta chains from one sample, sequenced in a study of control samples from healthy donors and cancer patients. The protocol was immunoSEQ multiplex PCR, while the TCRdb copy is restricted to in-frame clones and leaves out a portion. This repertoire includes fewer than 250,000 clones. The material sequenced was blood. Receptors were obtained from a woman aged 25 to 39 in good health.

V and J are TRBV6-5 and TRBJ1-2, with D perhaps matching TRBD1 (5 bases). The V end lost 6 bases, the J end lost 0 bases, and 8 bases lay between the germline ends. From germline, CDR1 is MNHEY and CDR2 SVGAGI. This CDR3 has 13 amino acids. The CDR3 DNA reads TGTGCCAGCAGAAGGGGTGCTAACTATGGCTACACCTTC. It codes for CASRRGANYGYTF.

This chain connects TRBV12-3 or TRBV12-4 to TRBJ1-5, with D hard to call. V was pared by 2 bases and J by 7 bases, with 9 bases between. This CDR3 is built from 13 residues. DNA of the CDR3: TGTGCCAGCAGTTTACAAACCCGGCAGCCCCAGCATTTT. It yields the protein CASSLQTRQPQHF.

This chain uses TRBV27 with TRBJ2-2; 7 bases fit TRBD1. CDR3 size: 15 residues. The V gene's germline CDR1 is MNHEY and CDR2 SMNVEV (reference sequence). The ends lost 3 bases at V and 0 bases at J; junction bases unmatched: 1. For the CDR3, the DNA is TGTGCCAGCAGTTTTGGACAGGCGAACACCGGGGAGCTGTTTTTT. Protein sequence: CASSFGQANTGELFF.

The chain joins TRBV5-4 to TRBJ1-4, with D perhaps TRBD1 (6 bases). This CDR3 contains 14 residues. Germline assignment: CDR1 SGHNT and CDR2 YYREEE (reference sequence). V was cut by 4 bases and J by 7 bases, with 14 bases left in between. The CDR3 region has the DNA TGTGCCAGCAGCCCCACAGGGAGTGGTGAAAAACTGTTTTTT. It codes for CASSPTGSGEKLFF.

The J gene is TRBJ1-4, the V gene TRBV4-1; D not resolved. The V end lost 3 bases, the J end lost 0 bases, and 8 bases lay between the germline ends. Per germline, CDR1 MGHRA and CDR2 YSYEKL. The CDR3 runs to 15 residues. CDR3 amino acids: CASSHYSPTNEKLFF. The CDR3, as DNA: TGCGCCAGCAGCCATTACAGCCCAACTAATGAAAAACTGTTTTTT.

V gene TRBV5-5 combines with J gene TRBJ1-4; a weak D match, TRBD1 (5 bases). The V gene's germline CDR1 is SGHKS and CDR2 YYEKEE (reference sequence). The V gene lost 6 bases and the J gene lost 3 bases, with 18 bases spanning the gap. This CDR3 has 16 amino acids. The CDR3 coding sequence is TGTGCCAGCACCGGGGCCCCTGGACGGTCTAATGAAAAACTGTTTTTT. Protein: CASTGAPGRSNEKLFF.

The rearrangement joins TRBV2 to TRBJ2-1; 8 positions agree with TRBD1. Germline-derived CDR1 and CDR2 are SNHLY and FYNNEI. The CDR3 is made up of 16 amino acids. The ends lost 5 bases at V and 1 base at J; junction bases unmatched: 7. The CDR3 protein is CASSLDRGYSYNEQFF. In DNA, the CDR3 is TGTGCCAGCAGTCTAGACAGGGGCTATTCCTACAATGAGCAGTTCTTC.